This T cell receptor beta chain emerged from a study of blood T cell repertoires in COVID-19. About the study: Sample material is recorded as cDNA or gDNA derived from T cells, B-cell-depleted T cells, or PBMCs.

Trimming cost V 2 bases and J 7 bases; bases outside gene matches: 7. The CDR3 consists of 15 residues. CDR1 and CDR2 (germline): KGHSH, LQKENI. Original analysis: Reference gene primer amplification gave estimated nucleated cell counts. Profiled with immunoSEQ multiplex PCR; TCRdb holds only in-frame clones, not every one. Clonal size and the V and J genes are those of that table, whereas D and trimming came from the DNA. The table records 270,000 or so clones, 84% of them present only once. The V gene is TRBV18, the J gene TRBJ2-7, with 11 bases fitting TRBD1. The sequence came from a human donor in a cohort sampled during active COVID-19. Sequenced sample: peripheral blood. The CDR3 DNA reads TGTGCCAGCTCACCAGTGGCGGGACAGGGGGGGGAGCAGTACTTC. Translated, it gives CASSPVAGQGGEQYF. Variable domain in full (rest from reference TRBV18 and TRBJ2-7): NAGVMQNPRHLVRRRGQEARLRCSPMKGHSHVYWYRQLPEEGLKFMVYLQKENIIDESGMPKERFSAEFPKEGPSILRIQQVVRGDSAAYFCASSPVAGQGGEQYFGPGTRLTVT.